This T cell receptor beta chain emerged from a study of CD8+ T cells in alopecia areata. Whole-study context: Once tofacitinib had been taken for 6 to 18 months, 6 months off drug followed.

This clone was detected only once. The CDR3 sequence is 17 residues long. The junction had 4 bases not matched to a gene; V was cut back by 2 bases and J by 2 bases. The germline CDR1 and CDR2 sequences are SGHAT and FQNNGV. Extracted from the samples, RNA was reverse transcribed into cDNA to serve as the sequencing template. Libraries were prepared by immunoSEQ multiplex PCR; TCRdb keeps only in-frame clonotypes and omits some of them. The sample includes about 180,000 clones, 50% to 65% of them seen just once. Noted treatment: oral pan-JAK inhibitor, 5-10 mg twice daily. The receptor was derived from a human donor with alopecia areata. The sequencing here drew on CD8+ T cells sorted from blood, taken at week 24, from a patient treated with tofacitinib. V and J are TRBV11-2 and TRBJ2-3, with 13 bases fitting TRBD2. As DNA, the CDR3 is TGTGCCAGCAGCTTATCTGGACTAGCGGGGGCCACAGATACGCAGTATTTT. Its translation is CASSLSGLAGATDTQYF.